Listed below are T cell receptor beta chains from one sample, sequenced in a study of TIL therapy for anti-PD-1-resistant metastatic lung cancer. Data came from immunoSEQ multiplex PCR; TCRdb stores just in-frame clones and leaves some out. This repertoire shows about 19,000 clones, 60% to 80% found once; its top ten account for approximately 7.4%. The sequencing here drew on blood, taken at baseline. Source of these receptors: a person aged 30 to 80 with non-small cell lung cancer. Both conserved end residues are part of each CDR3. A D gene is named only where the DNA matches it firmly. Expanded clones are given a class, and other clones once, few, many or no size at all.

cdr3_nt,cdr3_aa,v_call,clone_size,j_call,d_call
TGTGCCTGGAACAGTGGCTATGGCTACACCTTC,CAWNSGYGYTF,TRBV30,.,TRBJ1-2,.
TGTGCCAGCAGCCCCCTCGCGGGGGGGGCTTACGAGCAGTACTTC,CASSPLAGGAYEQYF,TRBV5-4,.,TRBJ2-7,TRBD2
TGTGCCAGCAGCTTGGCCCGAATTCAGACCCTCCACTTT,CASSLARIQTLHF,TRBV7-8,.,TRBJ1-6,.
TGCGCCAGCAGCTGGAGGGACTCGCCTGAAGCTTTCTTT,CASSWRDSPEAFF,TRBV5-1,.,TRBJ1-1,.
TGTGCCAGCAGTTACGGCAGGTCCAACACTGAAGCTTTCTTT,CASSYGRSNTEAFF,TRBV6-5,.,TRBJ1-1,.
TGTGCCAGCAGTTATGCCGGCAGTGCCCGCCGCGGCTACACCTTC,CASSYAGSARRGYTF,TRBV6-5,.,TRBJ1-2,.
TGTGCCAGCAGTCCCGAGGGCAGTAATGAAAAACTGTTTTTT,CASSPEGSNEKLFF,TRBV9,.,TRBJ1-4,.
TGTGCCAGTAGGATGACAGGAAGCTCCTACAATGAGCAGTTCTTC,CASRMTGSSYNEQFF,TRBV19,.,TRBJ2-1,.
TGTGCCTGGAGATGGAGTGGGGCCAACACTGAAGCTTTCTTT,CAWRWSGANTEAFF,TRBV30,medium-sized,TRBJ1-1,.
TGTGCCAGTAGTATAATAGCCTTGAGGGGGTCTGAAGCTTTCTTT,CASSIIALRGSEAFF,TRBV19,.,TRBJ1-1,.
TGTGCCAGCAGCTTAGTGCGACAGGTCCCCTATAGCAATCAGCCCCAGCATTTT,CASSLVRQVPYSNQPQHF,TRBV7-8,few,TRBJ1-5,.
TGTGCCAGCAGCCAAGGGGTTTTCGGGACAGGGACGGAAAAACTGTTTTTT,CASSQGVFGTGTEKLFF,TRBV3-1/TRBV3-2,.,TRBJ1-4,TRBD1
TGTGCCAGTACCCCCAGGTCCCCCGGGGAGCTGTTTTTT,CASTPRSPGELFF,TRBV19,.,TRBJ2-2,.
TGTGCCAGCACCCTCCCAGGACAGGGGGCCTACGAGCAGTACTTC,CASTLPGQGAYEQYF,TRBV28,.,TRBJ2-7,TRBD1
TGTGCCAGTAGGTCGACAGGAGTTCAGCCCCAGCATTTT,CASRSTGVQPQHF,TRBV19,once,TRBJ1-5,.
TGTGCCAGCAGCCTAGGTCACGACACCGGGGAGCTGTTTTTT,CASSLGHDTGELFF,TRBV6-5,.,TRBJ2-2,.
TGTGCCACCAGCAGAGCGGCTAGCGGAGCCTACGAGCAGTACTTC,CATSRAASGAYEQYF,TRBV15,.,TRBJ2-7,TRBD2
TGTGCCAGCAGCCAAGGACGCGGGGTAGAGGAAAAACTGTTTTTT,CASSQGRGVEEKLFF,TRBV3-1/TRBV3-2,.,TRBJ1-4,.
TGTGCCAGCAGCTTAGGGCCAACCTCCTACGAGCAGTACTTC,CASSLGPTSYEQYF,TRBV13,.,TRBJ2-7,.
TGTGCCAGCAGCAGGGGGCATGGCTACACCTTC,CASSRGHGYTF,TRBV12-3/TRBV12-4,few,TRBJ1-2,TRBD1
TGTGCCAGCAGCGAACTGGACGGAATCACAGATACGCAGTATTTT,CASSELDGITDTQYF,TRBV9,.,TRBJ2-3,.
TGTGCCAGTAGTACTCAAGCGGGAGGGCGGTACGAGCAGTACTTC,CASSTQAGGRYEQYF,TRBV19,.,TRBJ2-7,TRBD2
TGTGCCAGCTCAACGGGACAGGGGACCACAGATACGCAGTATTTT,CASSTGQGTTDTQYF,TRBV18,.,TRBJ2-3,TRBD1
TGCGCCAGCAAAGTCGGGAACAGCCAAATGTACAATGAGCAGTTCTTC,CASKVGNSQMYNEQFF,TRBV5-1,.,TRBJ2-1,.
TGTGCCAGCGGACAACAGGGGAACACTGAAGCTTTCTTT,CASGQQGNTEAFF,TRBV7-3,few,TRBJ1-1,.
TGCAGCGTCGCTGGACAGGGGCCGAACACCGGGGAGCTGTTTTTT,CSVAGQGPNTGELFF,TRBV29-1,.,TRBJ2-2,TRBD1
TGCGCCAGCAGCCAAGATCCCGACAGTAGCTCCTACGAGCAGTACTTC,CASSQDPDSSSYEQYF,TRBV4-3,.,TRBJ2-7,.
TGCGCCAGCAGTCACCCCGACGAGGGTAATGAAAAACTGTTTTTT,CASSHPDEGNEKLFF,TRBV23-1,.,TRBJ1-4,.
TGTGCCAGCAGCTTAGGCGGAAACGCGAACACCGGGGAGCTGTTTTTT,CASSLGGNANTGELFF,TRBV7-2,.,TRBJ2-2,.
TGCGCCAGCAGCTTGGAACACCTACTCTACGAGCAGTACTTC,CASSLEHLLYEQYF,TRBV5-1,.,TRBJ2-7,.
TGTGCCAGCAGCCGAGGGACGGTGAACACTGAAGCTTTCTTT,CASSRGTVNTEAFF,TRBV5-4,.,TRBJ1-1,.
TGCAGCGGAGCCGGGACTAGCGGGAGCTTAAGCTCCTACGAGCAGTACTTC,CSGAGTSGSLSSYEQYF,TRBV29-1,.,TRBJ2-7,TRBD2
TGTGCCAGCAGTGGGGACAAGGGGCTTAATTCACCCCTCCACTTT,CASSGDKGLNSPLHF,TRBV25-1,few,TRBJ1-6,.
TGTGCCAGCAGCTTAGGCGGGGGGCGGGACTACGAGCAGTACTTC,CASSLGGGRDYEQYF,TRBV7-9,.,TRBJ2-7,TRBD2
TGTGCCAGTGGGGCTCGGACTAATGAAAAACTGTTTTTT,CASGARTNEKLFF,TRBV12-3/TRBV12-4,.,TRBJ1-4,.
TGTGCCAGCAGTTTCTCGACTGGGAATTCACCCCTCCACTTT,CASSFSTGNSPLHF,TRBV28,.,TRBJ1-6,.
TGCAGTGCAGGGTATCTGGGTGAGCAGTTCTTC,CSAGYLGEQFF,TRBV20-1,once,TRBJ2-1,.
TGCGCCAGCAGCTTGGGCGCGGGGTCTCAGCCCCAGCATTTT,CASSLGAGSQPQHF,TRBV5-1,once,TRBJ1-5,.
TGTGCCAGCAGTGAAGGGGCGACTAGCACAGATACGCAGTATTTT,CASSEGATSTDTQYF,TRBV6-4,few,TRBJ2-3,.
TGTGCCAGTAGTATAGAGGCCGTTAGCAATCAGCCCCAGCATTTT,CASSIEAVSNQPQHF,TRBV19,once,TRBJ1-5,.
TGTGCCAGCAGCCTGGACAGCTACTCTGGAAACACCATATATTTT,CASSLDSYSGNTIYF,TRBV6-5,.,TRBJ1-3,.
TGTGCCTCTTGGGCCGGGGCTAATGAAAAACTGTTTTTT,CASWAGANEKLFF,TRBV24-1,.,TRBJ1-4,.
TGTGCCAGTAGTACCGCGACAGCAACTAATGAAAAACTGTTTTTT,CASSTATATNEKLFF,TRBV19,.,TRBJ1-4,.
TGTGCCAGCAGTTTTGGGAGCGGCTACGAGCAGTACTTC,CASSFGSGYEQYF,TRBV12-3/TRBV12-4,.,TRBJ2-7,.
TGTGCCAGCAGCTTAGCCTTCCTGTGGGCTGACTCTGGAAACACCATATATTTT,CASSLAFLWADSGNTIYF,TRBV7-2,.,TRBJ1-3,.
TGTGCCAGCAGTTTACAGGGGTTTCCCAAAAACATTCAGTACTTC,CASSLQGFPKNIQYF,TRBV28,.,TRBJ2-4,.
TGTGCCAGCAGCTTAGTCAGGGGGGCGGTGGAGACCCAGTACTTC,CASSLVRGAVETQYF,TRBV7-2,.,TRBJ2-5,.
TGTGCCAGCAGCCCGGACAGGAGGAACACTGAAGCTTTCTTT,CASSPDRRNTEAFF,TRBV5-4,.,TRBJ1-1,TRBD1
TGTGCCAGCAGCTTAACAGGCAATGAGCAGTTCTTC,CASSLTGNEQFF,TRBV7-2,.,TRBJ2-1,.
TGTGCCAGCAGCCGTCACCCCGATACGCAGTATTTT,CASSRHPDTQYF,TRBV7-6,.,TRBJ2-3,.
TGTGCCAGTAGTATAGGACAGATAAGCACAGATACGCAGTATTTT,CASSIGQISTDTQYF,TRBV19,.,TRBJ2-3,.
TGTGCCAGCAGTTTAGGGACAGGTTACAATGAGCAGTTCTTC,CASSLGTGYNEQFF,TRBV27,.,TRBJ2-1,TRBD1
TGTGCCACCAGTGATTCCCGGACAGCTAAAGAGACCCAGTACTTC,CATSDSRTAKETQYF,TRBV24-1,.,TRBJ2-5,.
TGTGCCAGCAGCTTGGTTGGGGTGGAAGATACGCAGTATTTT,CASSLVGVEDTQYF,TRBV5-4,.,TRBJ2-3,.
TGTGCCAGCAGCTTAGGGGCTAGCGGGGTCAGATCGCAGTACGAGCAGTACTTC,CASSLGASGVRSQYEQYF,TRBV7-9,few,TRBJ2-7,TRBD2
TGCGCCAGCAGCCCCACGGGGGGGAAGGGAGATACGCAGTATTTT,CASSPTGGKGDTQYF,TRBV5-1,once,TRBJ2-3,TRBD2
TGTGCCAGCAGCCCCAACGGGGAGGGAGGGACTGAAGCTTTCTTT,CASSPNGEGGTEAFF,TRBV7-3,few,TRBJ1-1,.
TGTGCCAGCAATATGAGGGCTAGCGGGGACGAGCAGTACTTC,CASNMRASGDEQYF,TRBV27,once,TRBJ2-7,TRBD2
TGCGCCAGCAGATCCCGGGAGCAGTCGGTCTACGAGCAGTACTTC,CASRSREQSVYEQYF,TRBV5-1,.,TRBJ2-7,.
TGTGCCAGTAGTAACAGGGCAGAGGACTTC,CASSNRAEDF,TRBV19,once,TRBJ1-2,.